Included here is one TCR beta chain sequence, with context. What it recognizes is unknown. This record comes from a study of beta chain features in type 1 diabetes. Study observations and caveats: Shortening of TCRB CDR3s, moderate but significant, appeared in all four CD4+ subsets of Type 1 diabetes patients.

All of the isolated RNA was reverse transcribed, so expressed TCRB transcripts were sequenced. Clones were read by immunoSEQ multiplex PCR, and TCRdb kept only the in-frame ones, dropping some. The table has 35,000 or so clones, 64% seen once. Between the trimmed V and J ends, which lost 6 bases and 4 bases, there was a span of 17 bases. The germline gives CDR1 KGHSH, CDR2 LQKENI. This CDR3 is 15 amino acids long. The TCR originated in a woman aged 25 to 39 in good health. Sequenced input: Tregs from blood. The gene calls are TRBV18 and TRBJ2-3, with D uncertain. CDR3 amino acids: CASSPITQSADTQYF. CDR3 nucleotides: TGTGCCAGCTCCCCCATAACCCAGTCCGCAGATACGCAGTATTTT.